A selection of T cell receptor beta chains follows, all from one sample in a study of OX40 agonist ivuxolimab in advanced cancers. Measured with immunoSEQ multiplex PCR; TCRdb has only the in-frame clones, and not every one. This table holds fewer than 80,000 clones, around 87% found once. The sequenced sample was CD4+ or CD8+ T cells sorted from blood, obtained in a trial of the OX40 agonist ivuxolimab. Receptor source: an adult with an advanced solid tumor such as melanoma, head and neck, liver or kidney cancer. CDR3s include the opening cysteine and the closing phenylalanine or tryptophan. A D gene is named only where the DNA matches it firmly. Where a row states a size, it is once, few, many or the class of an expanded clone; other rows omit it.

>.|.|TRBJ2-5|TRBV5-5
TGTGCCAGCAGCTTGGACAGGTTCTTCGGTGAGACCCAGTACTTC
CASSLDRFFGETQYF
>.|.|TRBJ1-2|TRBV6-4
TGTGCCAGCAGTATTGGGGGAAACTATGGCTACACCTTC
CASSIGGNYGYTF
>.|.|TRBJ2-2|TRBV27
TGTGCCAGCAGTTTATTGGGTCCCGGGGAGCTGTTTTTT
CASSLLGPGELFF
>.|.|TRBJ2-3|TRBV6-5
TGTGCCAGCACCGTCGGAGATACGCAGTATTTT
CASTVGDTQYF
>.|TRBD1|TRBJ1-3|TRBV9
TGTGCCAGCAGCGTTCTCCTACAGGGGTCCCCTGGAAACACCATATATTTT
CASSVLLQGSPGNTIYF
>.|.|TRBJ1-1|TRBV19
TGTGCCAGTAGTACTGGGAAACGGGGGAACACTGAAGCTTTCTTT
CASSTGKRGNTEAFF
>.|.|TRBJ2-1|TRBV5-1
TGCGCCAGCAGCTTCAGGGAAGAGCAGTTCTTC
CASSFREEQFF
>.|TRBD1|TRBJ1-1|TRBV19
TGTGCCAGTAGTATCCGGACAGGCTTGTTTCCTGAAGCTTTCTTT
CASSIRTGLFPEAFF
>once|TRBD1|TRBJ2-7|TRBV28
TGTGCCAGCAGTTCCCGGGACAGGGGGTTCTACGAGCAGTACTTC
CASSSRDRGFYEQYF
>.|.|TRBJ2-2|TRBV4-1
TGCGCCAGCAGCCTAGCGACAGGGAACACCGGGGAGCTGTTTTTT
CASSLATGNTGELFF
>.|TRBD1|TRBJ2-7|TRBV28
TGTGCCAGCAGAGGTCCCCGGGACAGGGGGCGCCCCTACGAGCAGTACTTC
CASRGPRDRGRPYEQYF
>.|.|TRBJ1-4|TRBV2
TGTGCCAGCAGTGAATTGGACTTTCTTGAAAAACTGTTTTTT
CASSELDFLEKLFF
>.|TRBD2|TRBJ2-1|TRBV7-6
TGTGCCAGCAGCTTAGGGGGACGAGGGAGGGATGAGCAGTTCTTC
CASSLGGRGRDEQFF
>.|TRBD1|TRBJ1-1|TRBV27
TGTGCCAGCAGTTCCCTGGACAGGGGGCTTACTGAAGCTTTCTTT
CASSSLDRGLTEAFF
>.|TRBD2|TRBJ2-7|TRBV7-9
TGTGCCAGCAGCCTTTCGGCGGGAGGGCCCCGCGGCGAGCAGTACTTC
CASSLSAGGPRGEQYF
>.|TRBD1|TRBJ2-1|TRBV11-3
TGTGCCAGCAGTTGGGACAGGGTCTACAATGAGCAGTTCTTC
CASSWDRVYNEQFF
>.|.|TRBJ1-5|TRBV6-5
TGTGCCAGCAGGACACCGTATAGCAATCAGCCCCAGCATTTT
CASRTPYSNQPQHF
>.|.|TRBJ2-7|TRBV4-3
TGCGCCAGCAGCCAAGAAGGAGGGGAACCCTACGAGCAGTACTTC
CASSQEGGEPYEQYF
>once|.|TRBJ2-7|TRBV27
TGTGCCAGCAGTTTCCCCGGGGCCTACGAGCAGTACTTC
CASSFPGAYEQYF
>.|TRBD1|TRBJ2-2|TRBV7-9
TGTGCCAGCAGCCCAGGGGGCCGTAACACCGGGGAGCTGTTTTTT
CASSPGGRNTGELFF
>.|.|TRBJ2-5|TRBV27
TGTGCCAGCAGAGCGGAAGGGATCCAAGAGACCCAGTACTTC
CASRAEGIQETQYF
>.|.|TRBJ2-1|TRBV6-1
TGTGCCAGCAGCTTCCGGGTCGACAATGAGCAGTTCTTC
CASSFRVDNEQFF
>once|.|TRBJ2-1|TRBV27
TGTGCCAGCAGTTTTGCTCGATTGCTGCCCAATGAGCAGTTCTTC
CASSFARLLPNEQFF
>.|TRBD2|TRBJ2-7|TRBV27
TGTGCCAGCAGTTTCGGGTCTAGCGGGATTCACGAGCAGTACTTC
CASSFGSSGIHEQYF